Here is one TCR beta chain with its context. The data were obtained in a study of blood T cells in healthy people across ages. Deletions cut 4 bases from V and 0 bases from J, with 14 bases between. From germline, CDR1 is SGDLS and CDR2 YYNGEE. The CDR3 consists of 17 residues. Together with a sample-barcoded 5' primer, a J-beta primer mix was included in a second PCR lasting about 7 to 11 cycles. MiXCR was run by TCRdb on the 5' RACE reads, yielding one entry per CDR3 protein. The sample includes approximately 350,000 distinct CDR3 sequences, 45% to 65% of them seen just once. Sample: blood. The TCR was taken from a man in his sixties in good health. The chain has TRBV9 and TRBJ2-6, with D tentatively TRBD1 (6 bases). CDR3 region: CASSPRGQLSGANVLTF. The CDR3 DNA reads as TGTGCCAGCAGCCCCCGTGGACAGCTCTCTGGGGCCAACGTCCTGACTTTC.